This entry lists 27 T cell receptor beta chains sequenced from one sample in a study of OX40 agonist ivuxolimab in advanced cancers. Clones were sequenced by immunoSEQ multiplex PCR, and TCRdb holds only the in-frame ones, with some missing. The repertoire has about 99,000 clones, about 96% of them found once; the top ten carry 2% to 2.5%. The sequencing used CD4+ or CD8+ T cells sorted from blood, collected in a trial of the OX40 agonist ivuxolimab. These receptors were obtained from an adult with an advanced solid tumor such as melanoma, head and neck, liver or kidney cancer.

This chain connects TRBV15 to TRBJ1-2; weak D call: TRBD1 (5 bases). V gave up 4 bases and J gave up 11 bases, with 17 bases separating them. The CDR3 loop spans 13 amino acids. Germline V gene sequence: CDR1 LNHNV, CDR2 YYDKDF (reference sequence). As DNA, the CDR3 is TGTGCCACCAGCACCAACCGGGACGCAAGTTACACCTTC. Protein: CATSTNRDASYTF.

The chain has TRBV6-6 and TRBJ2-3; D gene uncertain. Trimming removed 2 bases from V and 6 bases from J, with 15 bases in between. The CDR3 loop spans 15 amino acids. Per germline, CDR1 MNHNY and CDR2 SVGAGI (reference sequence). CDR3 region: CASSYLLGRLDTQYF. The CDR3 nucleotides are TGTGCCAGCAGTTACCTCCTGGGTCGTTTGGATACGCAGTATTTT.

The chain links TRBV9 to TRBJ1-3; D is uncertain. The CDR3 loop spans 14 amino acids. Germline V gene data show CDR1 as SGDLS and CDR2 as YYNGEE. V shed 2 bases and J shed 1 base, with 7 bases lying between them. As DNA, the CDR3 is TGTGCCAGCAGCGTTGGGATGTCTGGAAACACCATATATTTT. It yields the protein CASSVGMSGNTIYF.

The V and J genes are TRBV27 and TRBJ2-2, with 7 positions matching TRBD1. V dropped 5 bases and J dropped 6; count of bases not matched to a gene: 3. CDR3 length equals 13 residues. Germline V gives CDR1 MNHEY, CDR2 SMNVEV (reference sequence). As DNA, the CDR3 is TGTGCCAGCAGTCGACAGGGTCCCGGGGAGCTGTTTTTT. It yields the protein CASSRQGPGELFF.

V is TRBV7-9 and J is TRBJ2-7; possible D gene TRBD1, 6 bases. Trimming shortened V by 5 bases and J by 5 bases, and 13 bases separated the two germline ends. The CDR3 has 13 amino acids. Germline CDR1 is SEHNR and CDR2 is FQNEAQ (reference sequence). The CDR3 bases are TGTGCCAGCAGCCCGGACAGTAGGCACGAGCAGTACTTC. It translates to CASSPDSRHEQYF.

The rearrangement links TRBV28 to TRBJ2-3; D is unclear. The germline V and J ends were trimmed by 3 bases and 1 base, with 11 bases remaining between them. The CDR3 spans 15 residues. Germline V CDR1 and CDR2: MDHEN, SYDVKM. CDR3: CASSFGSRGTDTQYF. CDR3 bases: TGTGCCAGCAGTTTTGGTTCCCGGGGCACAGATACGCAGTATTTT.

The chain combines TRBV7-6 with TRBJ2-1, with 10 bases aligning to TRBD1. This CDR3 region has 15 residues. V was pared by 5 bases and J by 4 bases, with 5 bases of the junction left unmatched. Germline assignment: CDR1 SGHVS and CDR2 FNYEAQ. The CDR3 DNA is TGTGCCAGCAGCCGTGGACAGGGGGAATACAATGAGCAGTTCTTC. It yields the protein CASSRGQGEYNEQFF.

The chain recombines TRBV5-4 with TRBJ2-2; 7 nucleotides match TRBD2. Unmatched junction bases numbered 4, after V lost 0 bases and J lost 5 bases. The CDR3 is made up of 15 amino acids. The germline gives CDR1 SGHNT, CDR2 YYREEE (reference sequence). CDR3 sequence reads: CASSLASGLTGELFF. The CDR3 DNA follows: TGTGCCAGCAGCTTGGCTAGCGGTTTGACCGGGGAGCTGTTTTTT.

This clone showed up just a few times. The chain links TRBV29-1 to TRBJ1-1, with D unresolved. The CDR3 runs to 11 residues. V lost 3 bases, J lost 8 bases, and 10 bases lay in between. The germline V gene has CDR1 SQVTM and CDR2 ANQGSEA. CDR3 nucleotides: TGCAGCGTTGAGCGGAGAGGAGAAGCTTTCTTT. It codes for CSVERRGEAFF.

V and J are TRBV6-6 and TRBJ1-1, with unresolved D. The ends were cut back, 0 bases at V and 4 bases at J, with 3 bases in the middle. The CDR3 totals 12 residues. Looked up from germline, CDR1 is MNHNY and CDR2 is SVGAGI (reference sequence). The CDR3 DNA reads TGTGCCAGCAGTTACTCGAGCACTGAAGCTTTCTTT. It codes for CASSYSSTEAFF.

The rearrangement joins TRBV7-9 to TRBJ2-3, with 11 bases that match TRBD2. The V gene's germline CDR1 is SEHNR and CDR2 FQNEAQ (reference sequence). V dropped 4 bases and J dropped 4; count of bases not matched to a gene: 7. The CDR3 is 16 amino acids. CDR3 amino acids: CASSSRLAGPSDTQYF. The CDR3 bases are TGTGCCAGCAGCTCCCGACTAGCGGGGCCGTCAGATACGCAGTATTTT.

This clone was detected once. The chain links TRBV7-3 to TRBJ2-1, with TRBD2 identical over 7 bases. The CDR3 totals 16 residues. Germline assignment: CDR1 SGHTA and CDR2 FQGTGA. V dropped 0 bases and J dropped 7; count of bases not matched to a gene: 9. In nucleotides, the CDR3 is TGTGCCAGCAGCTTAACGCCTGGGACTACCGATAATGAGCAGTTCTTC. Translated: CASSLTPGTTDNEQFF.

DNA of the CDR3: TGTGCCAGCAGTTTAGGCAGGATGAACACCGGGGAGCTGTTTTTT. Its translation is CASSLGRMNTGELFF. This chain connects TRBV28 to TRBJ2-2, with D unresolved. Trimming left V 2 bases short and J 1 base short, with 8 bases between. This CDR3 is 15 amino acids long. Germline CDR1 and CDR2: MDHEN and SYDVKM.

The CDR3 bases are TGTGCCAGCAGCTTAGTAGAGGGAGACACTGAAGCTTTCTTT. This gives the protein CASSLVEGDTEAFF. The rearrangement links TRBV7-8 to TRBJ1-1; the D is unclear. The V gene's germline CDR1 is SGHVS and CDR2 FQNEAQ. V was pared by 1 base and J by 3 bases, with 9 bases between. The CDR3 runs 14 residues.

This chain links TRBV7-2 with TRBJ2-1, with 10 bases lining up with TRBD1. Germline values: CDR1 SGHTA, CDR2 FQGNSA. The CDR3 totals 15 residues. The junction had 3 bases not matched to a gene; V was cut back by 2 bases and J by 5 bases. CDR3 region: CASSLRQGANNEQFF. Here the CDR3 DNA reads TGTGCCAGCAGCTTAAGACAGGGGGCCAACAATGAGCAGTTCTTC. The whole variable domain, filled in from reference TRBV7-2 and TRBJ2-1, reads GAGVSQSPSNKVTEKGKDVELRCDPISGHTALYWYRQSLGQGLEFLIYFQGNSAPDKSGLPSDRFSAERTGGSVSTLTIQRTQQEDSAVYLCASSLRQGANNEQFFGPGTRLTVL.

The V call is TRBV27, the J call TRBJ1-1; a possible D gene is TRBD1 (6 bases). Germline V gives CDR1 MNHEY, CDR2 SMNVEV (reference sequence). This CDR3 spans 15 amino acids. Trimming stripped 10 bases from V and 1 base from J, with 19 bases between. CDR3 region: CATSPTYRANTEAFF. CDR3 DNA sequence: TGTGCCACTAGCCCGACGTACAGGGCGAACACTGAAGCTTTCTTT.

The genes are TRBV7-9 and TRBJ2-3; a weak D match, TRBD2 (6 bases). V was clipped by 3 bases and J by 1 base, with 11 bases between them. The CDR3 consists of 15 residues. In germline, CDR1 is SEHNR, CDR2 FQNEAQ (reference sequence). CDR3 residues: CASSFEPGGTDTQYF. The CDR3 region has the DNA TGTGCCAGCAGCTTTGAGCCGGGAGGCACAGATACGCAGTATTTT.

In its sample, this clone was seen once. The rearrangement links TRBV5-6 to TRBJ2-7; D unresolved. CDR1 and CDR2 (germline): SGHDT, YYEEEE. This CDR3 is 15 amino acids long. Deletions cut 0 bases from V and 2 bases from J, with 12 bases between. CDR3 residues: CASSLAVRTAYEQYF. The CDR3 DNA reads as TGTGCCAGCAGCTTGGCCGTAAGGACCGCCTACGAGCAGTACTTC.

The genes are TRBV6-6 and TRBJ1-1; D remains ambiguous. Germline V CDR1 and CDR2: MNHNY, SVGAGI (reference sequence). This CDR3 is built from 12 residues. Trimming took off 6 bases at V and 1 base at J, with 6 bases between the two ends. The CDR3 sequence: CASRLGNTEAFF. The CDR3 DNA is TGTGCCAGCAGACTCGGGAACACTGAAGCTTTCTTT.

V gene TRBV11-3 combines with J gene TRBJ2-3, with 12 bases matching TRBD1. V shed 5 bases and J 6 bases; nucleotides not matched to a gene: 3. The germline CDR1 and CDR2 sequences are SGHNT and YENEEA. The CDR3 sequence is 14 residues long. The DNA for the CDR3 is TGTGCCAGCAGCCCGGGACAGGGGGCTGATACGCAGTATTTT. It translates to CASSPGQGADTQYF.

This clone was recorded once. The rearrangement links TRBV27 to TRBJ2-1; 7 bases map to TRBD1. Germline V gives CDR1 MNHEY, CDR2 SMNVEV (reference sequence). The CDR3 extends over 16 amino acids. V shed 4 bases, J shed 4 bases, and the junction held 10 bases outside the gene matches. As DNA, the CDR3 is TGTGCCAGCAGTTCCACCGGGACAGACTTTTACAATGAGCAGTTCTTC. Translation gives CASSSTGTDFYNEQFF.

This clone was recorded once. The V call is TRBV5-6, the J call TRBJ2-5, with D possibly TRBD2 on 5 matching bases. The CDR3 is 13 residues long. The germline V gene has CDR1 SGHDT and CDR2 YYEEEE. V was shortened by 5 bases and J by 3 bases, with 11 bases between the two germline ends. CDR3 sequence (DNA): TGTGCCAGCAGGCACCGGGAAGAAGAGACCCAGTACTTC. It is translated as CASRHREEETQYF.

The chain joins TRBV19 to TRBJ1-5; TRBD1 agrees at 8 bases. J was trimmed by 4 bases and V by 10 bases; bases with no gene match: 3. From germline, CDR1 is LNHDA and CDR2 SQIVND (reference sequence). The CDR3 is 12 amino acids. The CDR3 coding sequence is TGTGCCACCCGACAGGGGAATCAGCCCCAGCATTTT. Translated: CATRQGNQPQHF.

This chain uses TRBV19 with TRBJ2-5; D call uncertain. The germline V gene encodes CDR1 LNHDA and CDR2 SQIVND (reference sequence). The length of the CDR3 is 14 residues. Trimming pared 8 bases from V and 0 bases from J, leaving 13 bases between. The CDR3 coding sequence is TGTGCCAGTCACCCCAACGGGTACCAAGAGACCCAGTACTTC. Encoded protein: CASHPNGYQETQYF.

This chain connects TRBV6-4 to TRBJ1-4; the D gene is possibly TRBD1 (6 bases). The germline V and J ends were trimmed by 6 bases and 8 bases, with 13 bases remaining between them. CDR3 length: 13 amino acids. Looked up from germline, CDR1 is MRHNA and CDR2 is SNTAGT. CDR3: CASSHPGGEKLFF. The CDR3 DNA reads TGTGCCAGCAGCCACCCCGGGGGCGAAAAACTGTTTTTT.

The genes are TRBV27 and TRBJ2-7; TRBD2 matches 13 bases. Trimming took 3 bases from V and 1 from J; bases not matched to a gene: 0. CDR1 is MNHEY and CDR2 is SMNVEV in the germline V gene (reference sequence). The CDR3 is 15 residues long. The CDR3 here is CASSLGLAGSYEQYF. The CDR3 nucleotides are TGTGCCAGCAGTTTGGGACTAGCGGGGTCCTACGAGCAGTACTTC.

The V call is TRBV27, the J call TRBJ1-6; D is unclear. The CDR3 length is 16 residues. Germline V gene lookup returns CDR1 MNHEY and CDR2 SMNVEV (reference sequence). V lost 6 bases and J lost 5, with 17 bases in between. CDR3: CASRLRAGRNNSPLHF. CDR3 nucleotide sequence: TGTGCCAGCAGGCTACGGGCCGGACGGAATAATTCACCCCTCCACTTT.